These 28 T cell receptor beta chains originate from one sample sequenced in a study of response to subunit inactivated influenza vaccine. TCRdb fed the RT-PCR reads into MiXCR, producing one record per CDR3 protein. This sample has a few hundred thousand distinct CDR3 sequences; 21% occur once, and the top ten carry about 10%. This material consisted of PBMCs from blood, taken approximately 20 months after vaccination. The receptors shown here come from a man aged 50-75 years who received an inactivated influenza vaccine.

V gene TRBV5-1 combines with J gene TRBJ1-2; TRBD1 agrees at 7 bases. Unmatched junction bases numbered 14, after V lost 3 bases and J lost 6 bases. The CDR3 length is 16 residues. The germline V gene has CDR1 SGHRS and CDR2 YFSETQ. The CDR3 nucleotides read TGCGCCAGCAGCTACCAATCCAGGGGGATCGATAATGGCTACACCTTC. This codes for CASSYQSRGIDNGYTF. The variable domain in full, completed from reference TRBV5-1 and TRBJ1-2, reads KAGVTQTPRYLIKTRGQQVTLSCSPISGHRSVSWYQQTPGQGLQFLFEYFSETQRNKGNFPGRFSGRQFSNSRSEMNVSTLELGDSALYLCASSYQSRGIDNGYTFGSGTRLTVV.

The CDR3: CASSLDSFRNSPLHF. DNA of the CDR3: TGCGCCAGCAGCTTGGACAGCTTTCGAAATTCACCCCTCCACTTT. The genes are TRBV5-1 and TRBJ1-6; D is unclear. Trimming removed 0 bases at V and 7 bases at J, with 11 bases between. Germline V lookup: CDR1 SGHRS, CDR2 YFSETQ. The CDR3 is 15 residues long.

This chain links TRBV5-4 with TRBJ2-7; 8 nucleotides align to TRBD1. J lost 1 base, V lost 4 bases, and 7 bases had no gene match. Germline CDR1 reads SGHNT; CDR2 reads YYREEE (reference sequence). This CDR3 has 15 amino acids. CDR3 nucleotide sequence: TGTGCCAGCAGCATCGGAGGACAGGGATCCTACGAGCAGTACTTC. This sequence encodes CASSIGGQGSYEQYF.

V and J are TRBV5-4 and TRBJ2-2, with TRBD1 identical over 9 bases. The germline V gene has CDR1 SGHNT and CDR2 YYREEE (reference sequence). J lost 9 bases, V lost 1 base, and 7 bases had no gene match. The CDR3 is 15 residues long. As DNA, the CDR3 is TGTGCCAGCAGCTTGTTTGGGACAGGGAGCCGGGAGCTGTTTTTT. Translation gives CASSLFGTGSRELFF.

This clonotype was seen at least ten times. The chain has TRBV29-1 and TRBJ1-2; D remains ambiguous. In germline, CDR1 is SQVTM, CDR2 ANQGSEA. Trimming stripped 2 bases from V and 3 bases from J, with 10 bases between. There are 13 residues in the CDR3. The CDR3 spells CSVESGSYYGYTF. The DNA for the CDR3 is TGCAGCGTTGAATCGGGGAGCTACTATGGCTACACCTTC.

This clonotype has just a few counts. The chain recombines TRBV20-1 with TRBJ1-4; D is uncertain. V was cut by 1 base and J by 6 bases, with 6 bases left in between. This CDR3 has 12 amino acids. Germline values: CDR1 DFQATT, CDR2 SNEGSKA (reference sequence). The CDR3 is CSARVGHEKLFF. The CDR3 bases are TGCAGTGCTAGAGTTGGACATGAAAAACTGTTTTTT.

This clonotype was recorded a few times. The V gene is TRBV28, the J gene TRBJ1-2; D unclear. CDR3 length: 11 residues. V was shortened by 10 bases and J by 4 bases, with 10 bases between the two germline ends. Germline V gene sequence: CDR1 MDHEN, CDR2 SYDVKM. The CDR3 bases are TGTGCCATCGGTAATGGCTATGGCTACACCTTC. Translating gives CAIGNGYGYTF.

This clonotype was found a few times. This chain links TRBV12-2 with TRBJ2-3. TRBV12-2 is given as a pseudogene. The CDR3 covers 12 residues. CDR3: CASRLGGVTQYF. CDR3 in DNA: TGTGCAAGTCGCTTAGGAGGTGTCACGCAGTATTTT.

The chain uses TRBV7-9 and TRBJ1-2, with 7 bases identical to TRBD1. Germline loops: CDR1 SEHNR, CDR2 FQNEAQ (reference sequence). The CDR3 runs 15 residues. Trimming removed 1 base from V and 6 bases from J; junction bases left unmatched: 8. This chain's CDR3 is CASSLVGDRVDGYTF. In DNA, the CDR3 is TGTGCCAGCAGCTTAGTCGGAGACAGGGTAGATGGCTACACCTTC.

The chain links TRBV5-1 to TRBJ2-3; 16 nucleotides align to TRBD2. The CDR3 totals 18 residues. V shed 4 bases and J 3 bases; nucleotides not matched to a gene: 8. The V gene's germline CDR1 is SGHRS and CDR2 YFSETQ. CDR3: CASSETGLAGGLTDTQYF. Here the CDR3 DNA reads TGCGCCAGCAGCGAAACGGGACTAGCGGGGGGGTTAACAGATACGCAGTATTTT.

This clonotype has a handful of counts. V usage is TRBV20-1 and J usage is TRBJ2-3; TRBD2 agrees at 10 bases. CDR3 length equals 18 residues. The germline V gene has CDR1 DFQATT and CDR2 SNEGSKA (reference sequence). The J segment lost 2 bases and the V segment lost 3 bases, leaving 14 bases of the junction unmatched. CDR3: CSASPSSGSGGPTDTQYF. In DNA, the CDR3 is TGCAGTGCTAGCCCCTCGTCTGGTAGCGGGGGGCCCACAGATACGCAGTATTTT.

A few counts support this clonotype. The CDR3 sequence is CASSFVVGRAYEQYF. CDR3 DNA sequence: TGTGCCAGCAGTTTTGTTGTCGGCAGGGCGTACGAGCAGTACTTC. This chain links TRBV27 with TRBJ2-7; D may be TRBD1 (5 bases). CDR1 is MNHEY and CDR2 is SMNVEV in the germline V gene (reference sequence). Deletions cut 3 bases from V and 4 bases from J, with 16 bases between. This CDR3 contains 15 residues.

This chain uses TRBV25-1 with TRBJ2-3; unclear D gene. V lost 6 bases and J 3 bases, leaving 7 bases between the germline ends. In germline, CDR1 is MGHDK, CDR2 SYGVNS. The CDR3 is 12 amino acids. DNA for the CDR3: TGTGCCAGCAGCCCTACTACAGATACGCAGTATTTT. This translates into CASSPTTDTQYF.

CDR3 in amino acids: CASSLAPVGAGTGELFF. CDR3 nucleotides: TGTGCCAGCAGCTTAGCCCCCGTTGGAGCGGGCACCGGGGAGCTGTTTTTT. This sequence joins TRBV11-2 and TRBJ2-2; weak D call: TRBD2 (6 bases). Trimming took 1 base from V and 4 from J, leaving 16 bases between them. Germline-derived CDR1 and CDR2 are SGHAT and FQNNGV. The CDR3 contains 17 residues. Looking up the rest from reference TRBV11-2 and TRBJ2-2 gives the full variable domain: EAGVAQSPRYKIIEKRQSVAFWCNPISGHATLYWYQQILGQGPKLLIQFQNNGVVDDSQLPKDRFSAERLKGVDSTLKIQPAKLEDSAVYLCASSLAPVGAGTGELFFGEGSRLTVL.

This clonotype was counted between two and nine times. The chain recombines TRBV7-3 with TRBJ2-1, with 8 bases lining up with TRBD2. V lost 5 bases, J lost 7 bases, and 13 bases stayed unmatched. The CDR3 is 16 residues long. Germline assignment: CDR1 SGHTA and CDR2 FQGTGA. The CDR3 bases are TGTGCCAGCAGCCCAACGGGTCTAGCGGGTCAAAATGAGCAGTTCTTC. Residues: CASSPTGLAGQNEQFF.

The chain has TRBV7-2 and TRBJ2-7, with D hard to call. This CDR3 is built from 15 residues. V lost 4 bases and J lost 6, with 19 bases in between. Germline V gene data show CDR1 as SGHTA and CDR2 as FQGNSA. The DNA for the CDR3 is TGTGCCAGCAGCTCTTATTCGGTTACTCGGCCCGAGCAGTACTTC. Protein product: CASSSYSVTRPEQYF.

This clonotype was seen more than once but under ten times. The chain combines TRBV6-2 or TRBV6-3 with TRBJ1-1; D gene uncertain. Deletions cut 0 bases from V and 7 bases from J, with 9 bases between. CDR3 size: 13 residues. The germline gives CDR1 MNHEY, CDR2 SVGEGT. The CDR3 region is CASSYSIRGEAFF. CDR3 DNA: TGTGCCAGCAGTTACTCGATCCGTGGTGAAGCTTTCTTT.

The rearrangement joins TRBV7-9 to TRBJ1-2, with no clear D. Germline values: CDR1 SEHNR, CDR2 FQNEAQ (reference sequence). This CDR3 is built from 14 residues. V shed 4 bases and J shed 1 base, with 10 bases lying between them. CDR3 coding DNA: TGTGCCAGCAGCTCGATACAGCGTAACTATGGCTACACCTTC. Amino acids: CASSSIQRNYGYTF.

Remarks on this clonotype: At one of its ends the junction is not consistent with the germline gene, which may arise from a read error. This rearrangement joins TRBV7-7 to TRBJ2-3; D is tentatively TRBD1 or TRBD2 (6 bases each). Germline CDR1 and CDR2: SSHAT and FNYEAQ (reference sequence). The CDR3 has 15 residues. Written as DNA, the CDR3 is TGTGCTAGCAGCTTAGATGGGGGGCTAGGCGGTACGCAGTATTTT. It encodes CASSLDGGLGGTQYF.

The chain recombines TRBV20-1 with TRBJ2-2, with D possibly matching TRBD2 (6 bases). CDR1 DFQATT and CDR2 SNEGSKA come from the germline V gene (reference sequence). Deletions cut 2 bases from V and 7 bases from J, with 17 bases between. The CDR3 totals 15 residues. CDR3 nucleotides: TGCAGTGCTAGAAACACCGAGACTAGTTTCGGGGAGCTGTTTTTT. Its translation is CSARNTETSFGELFF.

V and J are TRBV5-6 and TRBJ2-4, with 9 bases that match TRBD1. The CDR3 is 14 amino acids. CDR1 is SGHDT and CDR2 is YYEEEE in the germline V gene. The ends lost 4 bases at V and 2 bases at J; junction bases unmatched: 1. Here the CDR3 DNA reads TGTGCCAGCAGCGGACAGGGGACCAAAAACATTCAGTACTTC. It specifies CASSGQGTKNIQYF.

The V gene is TRBV2, the J gene TRBJ2-3; the D is unclear. V lost 4 bases, J lost 6 bases, and 5 bases lay in between. Per the germline V gene, CDR1 is SNHLY and CDR2 is FYNNEI. The CDR3 is made up of 11 amino acids. The CDR3 DNA follows: TGTGCCAGCAGTGCTTTGGATACGCAGTATTTT. Its translation: CASSALDTQYF.

V and J are TRBV20-1 and TRBJ2-7, with a weak D call TRBD2 (5 bases). From germline, CDR1 is DFQATT and CDR2 SNEGSKA (reference sequence). CDR3 length: 15 residues. The V end lost 6 bases, the J end lost 4 bases, and 22 bases lay between the germline ends. The CDR3: CSAREGTHPSYEQYF. CDR3 DNA: TGCAGTGCCCGAGAGGGCACACACCCATCTTACGAGCAGTACTTC.

The J gene is TRBJ2-1, the V gene TRBV28; possible D gene TRBD2, 6 bases. The germline gives CDR1 MDHEN, CDR2 SYDVKM. The CDR3 runs to 16 residues. V was pared by 2 bases and J by 7 bases, with 18 bases between. The CDR3 sequence is CASSLTGLPSQNEQFF. Here the CDR3 DNA reads TGTGCCAGCAGTTTAACGGGACTCCCCTCCCAGAATGAGCAGTTCTTC.

This clonotype was counted a few times. The V call is TRBV11-1, the J call TRBJ1-2; 7 nucleotides match TRBD1. Per the germline V gene, CDR1 is SGHAT and CDR2 is FQDESV (reference sequence). The CDR3 runs to 20 residues. V shed 0 bases and J 0 bases; nucleotides not matched to a gene: 16. The CDR3: CASSLALFGGQPDTNYGYTF. CDR3 bases: TGTGCCAGCAGCTTAGCCCTATTTGGGGGACAGCCCGATACTAACTATGGCTACACCTTC. The full variable domain, completed using reference TRBV11-1 and TRBJ1-2, is EAEVAQSPRYKITEKSQAVAFWCDPISGHATLYWYRQILGQGPELLVQFQDESVVDDSQLPKDRFSAERLKGVDSTLKIQPAELGDSAMYLCASSLALFGGQPDTNYGYTFGSGTRLTVV.

The gene calls are TRBV15 and TRBJ2-1, with 10 nucleotides matching TRBD1. The V segment lost 7 bases and the J segment 3 bases; nucleotides outside the gene matches: 9. Germline loops: CDR1 LNHNV, CDR2 YYDKDF (reference sequence). This CDR3 is built from 16 residues. The CDR3 loop is CATIRDGTGVYNEQFF. In DNA, the CDR3 is TGTGCCACCATTCGGGACGGGACAGGGGTCTACAATGAGCAGTTCTTC.

This chain connects TRBV6-4 to TRBJ1-5, with 7 positions matching TRBD1. The V gene's germline CDR1 is MRHNA and CDR2 SNTAGT. CDR3 length: 15 amino acids. V trimming: 0 bases; J trimming: 6 bases; junction bases outside the gene matches: 5. CDR3: CASSDSFRGLQPQHF. CDR3 DNA sequence: TGTGCCAGCAGTGACTCGTTTAGGGGGCTTCAGCCCCAGCATTTT.

This clonotype was detected a few times. The V gene is TRBV7-8, the J gene TRBJ2-5; 7 bases fit TRBD1. The CDR3 has 14 residues. After removal of 2 bases from V and 4 bases from J, the junction contained 4 bases not matched to a gene. The V gene's germline CDR1 is SGHVS and CDR2 FQNEAQ. This CDR3 reads CASSLPYRGETQYF. The CDR3 nucleotides read TGTGCCAGCAGCTTACCGTACAGGGGAGAGACCCAGTACTTC.